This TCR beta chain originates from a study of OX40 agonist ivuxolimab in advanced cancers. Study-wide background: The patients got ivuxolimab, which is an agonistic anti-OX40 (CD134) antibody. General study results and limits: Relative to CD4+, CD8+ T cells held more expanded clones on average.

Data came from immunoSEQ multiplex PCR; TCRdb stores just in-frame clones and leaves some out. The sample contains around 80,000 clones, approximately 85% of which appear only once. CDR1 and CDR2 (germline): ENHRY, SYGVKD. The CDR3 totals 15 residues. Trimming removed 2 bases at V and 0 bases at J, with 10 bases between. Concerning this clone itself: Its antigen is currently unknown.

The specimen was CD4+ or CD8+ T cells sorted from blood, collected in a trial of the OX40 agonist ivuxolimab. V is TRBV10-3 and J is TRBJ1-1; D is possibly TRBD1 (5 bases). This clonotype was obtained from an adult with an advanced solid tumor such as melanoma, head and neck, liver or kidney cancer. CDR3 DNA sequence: TGTGCCATCAGTGAGGGGGACGGAATGAACACTGAAGCTTTCTTT. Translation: CAISEGDGMNTEAFF.